This T cell receptor beta chain was identified in a study of graft-versus-host responses after intestinal transplantation. As for the study in general: Those transplanted obtained multivisceral, liver-intestinal, or isolated intestinal grafts.

Notes on this clone: Antigen: not known.

Tissue processing of the graft released intraepithelial and lamina propria lymphocytes from it. TCRdb keeps only in-frame clones here, not all; method: immunoSEQ multiplex PCR. The profile shows approximately 12,000 clones, 60% to 75% of them singletons. Overall study findings and caveats: Some GvH clones were seen earlier in gut or blood, suggesting intestinal origin.

The CDR3 extends over 16 amino acids. The ends lost 5 bases at V and 3 bases at J; junction bases unmatched: 6. The germline gives CDR1 SGHRS, CDR2 YFSETQ. This material consisted of ileum tissue, taken 142 days after intestinal transplantation. The V gene is TRBV5-1, the J gene TRBJ2-5, with 14 nucleotides matching TRBD2. The TCR sequence derives from a human patient who received an intestinal transplant, so some T cells may come from the graft donor. The CDR3 nucleotides read TGCGCCAGCAGTCCAGGACTAGCGGGGGGCGAAGAGACCCAGTACTTC. Protein sequence: CASSPGLAGGEETQYF.